This TCR beta chain is drawn from a study of T cell responses to AZD1222 COVID-19 vaccine. Profiled with immunoSEQ multiplex PCR; TCRdb holds only in-frame clones, not every one. The data show 150,000 to 170,000 clones, approximately 87% seen once. Trimming at V came to 5 bases and at J to 5 bases, leaving 9 bases not matched to a gene. Germline lookup yields CDR1 GTSNPN and CDR2 SVGIG (reference sequence). This CDR3 is built from 14 residues. This clone was seen a single time. The rearrangement uses TRBV30 and TRBJ2-7, with TRBD2 matching over 10 bases. Source: peripheral blood, taken on day 0 of MenACWY control vaccination. This receptor was identified in an adult in good health. CDR3 DNA sequence: TGTGCCTGGGGAGGCCTAGCGGGAGATCACGAGCAGTACTTC. Its translation is CAWGGLAGDHEQYF.